A selection of T cell receptor beta chains follows, all from one sample in a study of blood T cell repertoires in COVID-19. Repertoires were generated with immunoSEQ multiplex PCR, while TCRdb's copy carries only in-frame clones and drops some. The repertoire holds approximately 280,000 clones, with more than 85% as singletons. Sequencing was performed on peripheral blood. These receptors originate from a man aged 40-50 years with acute or convalescent COVID-19. Both conserved end residues are part of each CDR3. The D gene is left open where the match is weak. Expanded clones are given a class, and other clones once, few, many or no size at all.

.	TRBV6-5	15	.	TRBJ2-3	CASTNYSRVTDTQYF	TGTGCCAGCACCAATTACAGCCGTGTGACAGATACGCAGTATTTT
few	TRBV5-1	14	.	TRBJ1-4	CASSLGQGNEKLFF	TGCGCCAGCAGCTTGGGGCAGGGTAATGAAAAACTGTTTTTT
.	TRBV7-9	13	.	TRBJ1-5	CASTSGINQPQHF	TGTGCCAGCACCTCCGGGATCAATCAGCCCCAGCATTTT
.	TRBV6-5	15	.	TRBJ2-2	CASSTGLGNTGELFF	TGTGCCAGCTCCACAGGGTTAGGTAACACCGGGGAGCTGTTTTTT
.	TRBV5-8	14	.	TRBJ1-6	CASSPGFRGSPLHF	TGTGCCAGCAGCCCGGGATTCAGGGGTTCACCCCTCCACTTT
.	TRBV27	15	.	TRBJ2-7	CASSLRVSSPLEQYF	TGTGCCAGCAGTCTCCGGGTTTCGTCCCCTCTTGAGCAGTACTTC
.	TRBV5-7	14	TRBD1	TRBJ2-1	CASSSGQPSDEQFF	TGTGCCAGCAGCTCGGGACAGCCTTCGGATGAGCAGTTCTTC
.	TRBV28	16	.	TRBJ2-5	CASSLVGARGGETQYF	TGTGCCAGCAGTTTGGTAGGTGCCAGGGGTGGAGAGACCCAGTACTTC
.	TRBV7-2	15	TRBD1	TRBJ2-7	CASSLQTGLTYEQYF	TGTGCCAGCAGCTTGCAGACAGGGCTAACCTACGAGCAGTACTTC
.	TRBV7-3	13	.	TRBJ1-1	CASSLHGDSQAFF	TGTGCCAGCAGCTTACACGGAGACAGTCAAGCTTTCTTT
.	TRBV9	14	TRBD1	TRBJ1-5	CASGGQVSNQPQHF	TGTGCCAGCGGGGGACAGGTTAGCAATCAGCCCCAGCATTTT
.	TRBV5-1	14	TRBD1	TRBJ1-1	CASSLVTGDTEAFF	TGCGCCAGCAGCTTGGTGACAGGGGACACTGAAGCTTTCTTT
.	TRBV11-2	15	.	TRBJ2-3	CASSFRRGLTDTQYF	TGTGCCAGCAGCTTCCGGCGGGGACTCACAGATACGCAGTATTTT
.	TRBV3-1/TRBV3-2	15	TRBD1	TRBJ2-3	CASSPTGASTDTQYF	TGTGCCAGCAGCCCCACAGGGGCTAGCACAGATACGCAGTATTTT